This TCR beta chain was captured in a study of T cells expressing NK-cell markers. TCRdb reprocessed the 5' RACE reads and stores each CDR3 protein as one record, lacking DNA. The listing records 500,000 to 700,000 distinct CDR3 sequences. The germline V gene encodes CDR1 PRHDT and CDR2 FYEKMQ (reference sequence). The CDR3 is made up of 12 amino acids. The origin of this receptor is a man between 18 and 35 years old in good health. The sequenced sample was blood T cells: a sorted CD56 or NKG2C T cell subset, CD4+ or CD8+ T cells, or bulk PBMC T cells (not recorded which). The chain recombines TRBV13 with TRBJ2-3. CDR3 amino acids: CASSLNRDTQYF. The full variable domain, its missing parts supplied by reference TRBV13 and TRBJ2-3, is AAGVIQSPRHLIKEKRETATLKCYPIPRHDTVYWYQQGPGQDPQFLISFYEKMQSDKGSIPDRFSAQQFSDYHSELNMSSLELGDSALYFCASSLNRDTQYFGPGTRLTVL.